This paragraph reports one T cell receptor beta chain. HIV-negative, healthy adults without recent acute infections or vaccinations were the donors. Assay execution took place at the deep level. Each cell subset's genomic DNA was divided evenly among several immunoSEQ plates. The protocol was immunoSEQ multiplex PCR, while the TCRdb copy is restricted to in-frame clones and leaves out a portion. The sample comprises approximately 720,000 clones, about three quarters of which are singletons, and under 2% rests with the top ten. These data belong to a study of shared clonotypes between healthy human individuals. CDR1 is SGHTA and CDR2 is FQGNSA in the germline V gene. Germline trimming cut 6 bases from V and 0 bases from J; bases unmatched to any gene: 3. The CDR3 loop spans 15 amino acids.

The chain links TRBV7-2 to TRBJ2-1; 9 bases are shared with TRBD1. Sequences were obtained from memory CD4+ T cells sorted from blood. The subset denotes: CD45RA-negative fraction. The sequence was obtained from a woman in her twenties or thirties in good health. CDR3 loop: CASRLQGASYNEQFF. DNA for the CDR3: TGTGCCAGCAGATTACAGGGGGCCTCCTACAATGAGCAGTTCTTC. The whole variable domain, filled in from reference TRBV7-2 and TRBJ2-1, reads GAGVSQSPSNKVTEKGKDVELRCDPISGHTALYWYRQSLGQGLEFLIYFQGNSAPDKSGLPSDRFSAERTGGSVSTLTIQRTQQEDSAVYLCASRLQGASYNEQFFGPGTRLTVL.